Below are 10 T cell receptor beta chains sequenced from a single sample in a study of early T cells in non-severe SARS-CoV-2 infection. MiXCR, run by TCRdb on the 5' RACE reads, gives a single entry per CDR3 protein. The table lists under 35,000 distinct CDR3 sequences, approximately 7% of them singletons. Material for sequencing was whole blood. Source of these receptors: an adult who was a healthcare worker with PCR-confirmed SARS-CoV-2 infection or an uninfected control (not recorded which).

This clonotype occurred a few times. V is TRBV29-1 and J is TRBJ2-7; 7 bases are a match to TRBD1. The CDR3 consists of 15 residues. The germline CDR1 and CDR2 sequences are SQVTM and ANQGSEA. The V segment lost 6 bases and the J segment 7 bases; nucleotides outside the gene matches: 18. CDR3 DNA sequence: TGCAGCGTAAAATTGCAATGGGACAGCGGCTTGGAGCAGTACTTC. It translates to CSVKLQWDSGLEQYF.

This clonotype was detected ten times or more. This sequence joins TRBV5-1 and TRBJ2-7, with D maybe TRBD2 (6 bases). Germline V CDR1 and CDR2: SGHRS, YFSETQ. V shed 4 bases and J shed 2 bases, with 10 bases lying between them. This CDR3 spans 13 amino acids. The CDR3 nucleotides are TGCGCCAGCAGCCCATCGGGGGCCTACGAGCAGTACTTC. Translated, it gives CASSPSGAYEQYF.

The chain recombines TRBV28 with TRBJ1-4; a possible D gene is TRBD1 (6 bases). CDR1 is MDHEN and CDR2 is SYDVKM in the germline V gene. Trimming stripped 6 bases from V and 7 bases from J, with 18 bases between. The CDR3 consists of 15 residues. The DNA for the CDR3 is TGTGCCAGCAGCCCCCCCAGGGGCAGTAGTGAAAAACTGTTTTTT. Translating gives CASSPPRGSSEKLFF.

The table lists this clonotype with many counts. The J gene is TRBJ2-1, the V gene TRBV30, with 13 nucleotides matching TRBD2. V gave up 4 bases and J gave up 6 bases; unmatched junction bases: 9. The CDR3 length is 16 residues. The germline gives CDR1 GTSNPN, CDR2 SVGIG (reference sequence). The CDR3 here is CAWMGLGTSGVNEQFF. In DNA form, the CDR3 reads TGTGCCTGGATGGGCTTAGGGACTAGCGGGGTCAATGAGCAGTTCTTC.

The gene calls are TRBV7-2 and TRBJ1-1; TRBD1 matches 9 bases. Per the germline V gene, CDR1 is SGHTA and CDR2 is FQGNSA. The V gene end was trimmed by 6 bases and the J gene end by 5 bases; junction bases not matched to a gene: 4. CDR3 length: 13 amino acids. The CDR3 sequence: CASRRDRGTEAFF. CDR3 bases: TGTGCCAGCAGACGAGACAGGGGGACTGAAGCTTTCTTT.

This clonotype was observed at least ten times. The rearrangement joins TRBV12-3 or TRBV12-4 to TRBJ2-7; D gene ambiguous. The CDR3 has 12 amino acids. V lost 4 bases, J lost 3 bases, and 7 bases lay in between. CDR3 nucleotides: TGTGCCAGCAGTTCGTCTGTCTACGAGCAGTACTTC. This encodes CASSSSVYEQYF.

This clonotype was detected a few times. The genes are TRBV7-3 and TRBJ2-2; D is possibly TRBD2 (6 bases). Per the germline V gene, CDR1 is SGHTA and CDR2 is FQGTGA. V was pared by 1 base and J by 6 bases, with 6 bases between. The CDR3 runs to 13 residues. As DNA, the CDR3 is TGTGCCAGCAGCTTAAGCGGGGCCGGGGAGCTGTTTTTT. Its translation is CASSLSGAGELFF.

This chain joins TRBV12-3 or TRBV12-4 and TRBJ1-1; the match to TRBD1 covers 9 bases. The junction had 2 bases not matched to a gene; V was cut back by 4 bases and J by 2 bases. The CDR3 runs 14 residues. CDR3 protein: CASSWTGENTEAFF. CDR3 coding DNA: TGTGCCAGCAGTTGGACAGGGGAAAACACTGAAGCTTTCTTT.

The CDR3 spells CASSYLRFLAASPLHF. The CDR3 DNA follows: TGTGCCAGCAGTTACTTACGCTTTCTAGCGGCTTCACCCCTCCACTTT. The rearrangement uses TRBV6-5 and TRBJ1-6, with D unresolved. Germline CDR1 is MNHEY and CDR2 is SVGAGI. V gave up 1 base and J gave up 9 bases, with 16 bases separating them. The CDR3 length is 16 residues.

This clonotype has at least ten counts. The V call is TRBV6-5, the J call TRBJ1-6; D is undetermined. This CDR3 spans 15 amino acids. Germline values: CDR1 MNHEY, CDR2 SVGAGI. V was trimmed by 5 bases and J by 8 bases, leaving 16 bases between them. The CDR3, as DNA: TGTGCCAGCAGTAGGCCGCCGAGGGTCGATTCACCCCTCCACTTT. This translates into CASSRPPRVDSPLHF.